The T cell receptor (beta chain) described here comes from a study of beta chain features in type 1 diabetes. The whole isolated RNA underwent reverse transcription, so sequencing captured expressed TCRB transcripts. Using immunoSEQ multiplex PCR, the repertoire was profiled, and TCRdb retains in-frame clones only, with some absent. The data show 970,000 or so clones, 17% seen once. Study-wide results and limits: Healthy donors had naive, central memory and Treg TCRB repertoires that appeared less similar than those seen among patients. Sequencing used cDNA, and cells with high TCR expression could therefore be over-represented.

This CDR3 is 14 amino acids long. Germline V gene data show CDR1 as SGDLS and CDR2 as YYNGEE. V was pared by 0 bases and J by 4 bases, with 10 bases between. Points on this clone: What it recognizes is unknown.

The sequence was obtained from a woman under 30 in good health. V usage is TRBV9 and J usage is TRBJ1-2; unclear D gene. Sequencing was performed on naive CD4+ T cells from blood. CDR3 amino acids: CASSVGGRSYGYTF. The CDR3 nucleotides are TGTGCCAGCAGCGTAGGTGGACGGTCCTATGGCTACACCTTC.